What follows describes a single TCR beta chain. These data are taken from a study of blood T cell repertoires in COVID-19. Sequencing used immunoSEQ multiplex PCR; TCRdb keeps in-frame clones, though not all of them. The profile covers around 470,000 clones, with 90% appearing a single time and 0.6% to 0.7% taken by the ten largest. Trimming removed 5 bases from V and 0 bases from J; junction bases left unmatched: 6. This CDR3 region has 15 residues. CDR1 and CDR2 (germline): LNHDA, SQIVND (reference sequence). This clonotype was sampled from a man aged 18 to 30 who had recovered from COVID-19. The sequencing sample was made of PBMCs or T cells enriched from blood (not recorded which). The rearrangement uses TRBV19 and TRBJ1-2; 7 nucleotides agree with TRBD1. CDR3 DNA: TGTGCCAGTAGTGGAACAGGGGATACTAACTATGGCTACACCTTC. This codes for CASSGTGDTNYGYTF. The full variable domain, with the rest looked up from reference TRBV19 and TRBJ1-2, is DGGITQSPKYLFRKEGQNVTLSCEQNLNHDAMYWYRQDPGQGLRLIYYSQIVNDFQKGDIAEGYSVSREKKESFPLTVTSAQKNPTAFYLCASSGTGDTNYGYTFGSGTRLTVV.